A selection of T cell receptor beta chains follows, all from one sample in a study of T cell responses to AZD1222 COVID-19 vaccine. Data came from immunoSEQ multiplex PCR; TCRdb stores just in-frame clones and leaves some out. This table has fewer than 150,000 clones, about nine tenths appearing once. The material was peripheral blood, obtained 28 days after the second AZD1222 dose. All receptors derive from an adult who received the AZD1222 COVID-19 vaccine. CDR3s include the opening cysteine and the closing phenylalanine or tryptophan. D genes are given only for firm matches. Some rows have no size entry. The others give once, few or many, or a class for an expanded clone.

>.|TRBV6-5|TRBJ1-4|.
TGTGCCAGCACCAGGGCGCGGAGAGAAAAACTGTTTTTT
CASTRARREKLFF
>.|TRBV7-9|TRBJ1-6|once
TGTGCCAGCAGCTTAGCTGCCTATAATTCACCCCTCCACTTT
CASSLAAYNSPLHF
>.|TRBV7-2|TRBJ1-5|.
TGTGCCAGCAGCTTGGGGGGCGGGGGTTGGAGTCAGCCCCAGCATTTT
CASSLGGGGWSQPQHF
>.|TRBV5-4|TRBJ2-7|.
TGTGCCAGCAGCTTGGGGCAGGGAGCCTACGAGCAGTACTTC
CASSLGQGAYEQYF
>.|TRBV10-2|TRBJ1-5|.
TGCGCCAGCAGCCGCGGGGAAGGCCGTTATAGCAATCAGCCCCAGCATTTT
CASSRGEGRYSNQPQHF
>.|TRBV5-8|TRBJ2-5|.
TGTGCCAGCAGCTTTACAGGGTCCCAGTACTTC
CASSFTGSQYF
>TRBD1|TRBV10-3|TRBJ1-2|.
TGTGCCATCAGCAAGGGACAGTCTAACTATGGCTACACCTTC
CAISKGQSNYGYTF
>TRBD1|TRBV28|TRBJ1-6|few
TGTGCCAGCAGTCCTCCGGGACAGGGGGGTTCACCCCTCCACTTT
CASSPPGQGGSPLHF
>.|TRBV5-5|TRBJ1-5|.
TGTGCCAGCAGCATCTCAGGGTCGGGCAATCAGCCCCAGCATTTT
CASSISGSGNQPQHF
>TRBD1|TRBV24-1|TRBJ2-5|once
TGTGCCACCCGAGGGACAGGGCGCCAAGAGACCCAGTACTTC
CATRGTGRQETQYF
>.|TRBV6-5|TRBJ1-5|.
TGTGCCAGCAGTTACAGGGTTAGCAATCAGCCCCAGCATTTT
CASSYRVSNQPQHF
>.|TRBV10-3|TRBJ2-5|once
TGTGCCATCAGTGAGTCTCTGGCAGGACAAGAGACCCAGTACTTC
CAISESLAGQETQYF
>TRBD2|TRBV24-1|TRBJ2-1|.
TGTGCCACCAGTGATCTAGCGGAATCCTACAATGAGCAGTTCTTC
CATSDLAESYNEQFF
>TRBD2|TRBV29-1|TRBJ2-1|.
TGCAGCGTGGAACTAGCGGGAGGCTCCTACAATGAGCAGTTCTTC
CSVELAGGSYNEQFF
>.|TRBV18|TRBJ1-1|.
TGTGCCAGCTCACCCCAGAAGGTTCAGAACACTGAAGCTTTCTTT
CASSPQKVQNTEAFF
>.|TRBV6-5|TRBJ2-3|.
TGTGCCAGCAGCTCGCGGGGGCGCACAGATACGCAGTATTTT
CASSSRGRTDTQYF
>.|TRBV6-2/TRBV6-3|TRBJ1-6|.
TGTGCCAGCAGTTTAACAGCAAATTCACCCCTCCACTTT
CASSLTANSPLHF
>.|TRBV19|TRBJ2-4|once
TGTGCCAGTAGTGAAGGCGCCGGGGCTAACATTCAGTACTTC
CASSEGAGANIQYF
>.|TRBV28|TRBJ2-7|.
TGTGCCAGCAGTTTATTCAAGGAGCGTTACGAGCAGTACTTC
CASSLFKERYEQYF
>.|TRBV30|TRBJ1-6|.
TGTGCCTGGAGATCCTACGACAGATACGTCAATTCACCCCTCCACTTT
CAWRSYDRYVNSPLHF
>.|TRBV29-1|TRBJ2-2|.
TGCAGCGTTTCCCTCAGACTCACCGGGGAGCTGTTTTTT
CSVSLRLTGELFF
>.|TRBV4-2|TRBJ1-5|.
TGTGCCAGCAGCCAGATAGACAATCAGCCCCAGCATTTT
CASSQIDNQPQHF
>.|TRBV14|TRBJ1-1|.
TGTGCCAGCAGCCAAGTCCCACAGAGAGAAGCTTTCTTT
CASSQVPQREAFF
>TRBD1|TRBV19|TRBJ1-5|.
TGTGCCAGTAGCCAGACAGGGGGCAATCAGCCCCAGCATTTT
CASSQTGGNQPQHF
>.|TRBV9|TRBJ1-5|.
TGCCATTACAGGGAGAAAGGCCCAGATATTAATCAGCCCCAGCATTTT
CHYREKGPDINQPQHF
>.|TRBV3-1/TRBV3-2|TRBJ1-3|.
TGTGCCAGCAGCCTCGGACGGCTCTCTGGAAACACCATATATTTT
CASSLGRLSGNTIYF
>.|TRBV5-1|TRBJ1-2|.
TGCGCCAGCAGCTTTCCAGGGACGTCTGGACAATCCGATGGCTACACCTTC
CASSFPGTSGQSDGYTF
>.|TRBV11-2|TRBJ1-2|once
TGTGCCAGCAGCTTAGGTGGGGTTAGGGCAGACTATGGCTACACCTTC
CASSLGGVRADYGYTF
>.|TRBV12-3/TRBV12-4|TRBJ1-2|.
TGTGCCAGCACCGGAGGGGTGGGCTATGGCTACACCTTC
CASTGGVGYGYTF
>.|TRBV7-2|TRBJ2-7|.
TGTGCCAGCAGCTTTGGGAGGAGCCCCTACGAGCAGTACTTC
CASSFGRSPYEQYF
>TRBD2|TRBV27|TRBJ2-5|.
TGTGCCAGCAGTTGGGGGCCAGCGGGAGTAGGGGAGACCCAGTACTTC
CASSWGPAGVGETQYF
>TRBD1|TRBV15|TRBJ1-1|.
TGTGCCACCAGCAGACGGACAGGGGGCATCGGCACTGAAGCTTTCTTT
CATSRRTGGIGTEAFF